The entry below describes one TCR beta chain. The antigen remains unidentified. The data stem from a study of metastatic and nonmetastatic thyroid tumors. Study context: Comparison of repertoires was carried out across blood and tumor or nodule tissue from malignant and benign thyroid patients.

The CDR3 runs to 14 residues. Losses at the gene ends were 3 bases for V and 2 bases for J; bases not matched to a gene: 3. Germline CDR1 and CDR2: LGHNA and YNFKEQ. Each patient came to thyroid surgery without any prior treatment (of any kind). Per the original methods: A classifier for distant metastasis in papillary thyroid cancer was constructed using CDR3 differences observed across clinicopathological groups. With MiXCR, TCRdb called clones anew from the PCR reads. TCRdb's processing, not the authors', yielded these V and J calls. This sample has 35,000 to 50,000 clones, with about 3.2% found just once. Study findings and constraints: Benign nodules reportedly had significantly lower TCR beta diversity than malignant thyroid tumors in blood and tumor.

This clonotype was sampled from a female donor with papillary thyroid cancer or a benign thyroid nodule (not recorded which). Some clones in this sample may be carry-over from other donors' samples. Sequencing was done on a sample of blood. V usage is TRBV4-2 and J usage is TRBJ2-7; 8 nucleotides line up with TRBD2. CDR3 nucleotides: TGTGCCAGCAGCCACCCGGGACTAGCCTACGAGCAGTACTTC. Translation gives CASSHPGLAYEQYF.